This T cell receptor (beta chain) was captured by sequencing in a study of cytomegalovirus exposure and HLA in healthy donors. Study overall: In a later analysis, the roughly 130 validation repertoires were reported to have used the same platform as the approximately 620 first-cohort repertoires. General study points: Published work reported that the classifier diagnosed cytomegalovirus status with high specificity and sensitivity. The dataset shows that most TCR sequences were rare, while some public TCRs occurred in many donors. The study designated fewer than 200 TCR beta chains cytomegalovirus-associated.

Deletions cut 3 bases from V and 9 bases from J, with 14 bases between. From germline, CDR1 is MDHEN and CDR2 SYDVKM. The CDR3 has 14 amino acids. Produced via immunoSEQ multiplex PCR; TCRdb's table is partial and in-frame only. The sample has 180,000 or so clones, 86% seen once. On this clone itself: Its antigen remains unknown.

The specimen sequenced was PBMCs. This TCR came from a young man in good health and CMV-seropositive. The chain carries TRBV28 and TRBJ2-2; TRBD1 might be the D (6 bases). Here the CDR3 DNA reads TGTGCCAGCAGTTTCCCATCAGGGGCCCGGGAGCTGTTTTTT. Translating gives CASSFPSGARELFF.